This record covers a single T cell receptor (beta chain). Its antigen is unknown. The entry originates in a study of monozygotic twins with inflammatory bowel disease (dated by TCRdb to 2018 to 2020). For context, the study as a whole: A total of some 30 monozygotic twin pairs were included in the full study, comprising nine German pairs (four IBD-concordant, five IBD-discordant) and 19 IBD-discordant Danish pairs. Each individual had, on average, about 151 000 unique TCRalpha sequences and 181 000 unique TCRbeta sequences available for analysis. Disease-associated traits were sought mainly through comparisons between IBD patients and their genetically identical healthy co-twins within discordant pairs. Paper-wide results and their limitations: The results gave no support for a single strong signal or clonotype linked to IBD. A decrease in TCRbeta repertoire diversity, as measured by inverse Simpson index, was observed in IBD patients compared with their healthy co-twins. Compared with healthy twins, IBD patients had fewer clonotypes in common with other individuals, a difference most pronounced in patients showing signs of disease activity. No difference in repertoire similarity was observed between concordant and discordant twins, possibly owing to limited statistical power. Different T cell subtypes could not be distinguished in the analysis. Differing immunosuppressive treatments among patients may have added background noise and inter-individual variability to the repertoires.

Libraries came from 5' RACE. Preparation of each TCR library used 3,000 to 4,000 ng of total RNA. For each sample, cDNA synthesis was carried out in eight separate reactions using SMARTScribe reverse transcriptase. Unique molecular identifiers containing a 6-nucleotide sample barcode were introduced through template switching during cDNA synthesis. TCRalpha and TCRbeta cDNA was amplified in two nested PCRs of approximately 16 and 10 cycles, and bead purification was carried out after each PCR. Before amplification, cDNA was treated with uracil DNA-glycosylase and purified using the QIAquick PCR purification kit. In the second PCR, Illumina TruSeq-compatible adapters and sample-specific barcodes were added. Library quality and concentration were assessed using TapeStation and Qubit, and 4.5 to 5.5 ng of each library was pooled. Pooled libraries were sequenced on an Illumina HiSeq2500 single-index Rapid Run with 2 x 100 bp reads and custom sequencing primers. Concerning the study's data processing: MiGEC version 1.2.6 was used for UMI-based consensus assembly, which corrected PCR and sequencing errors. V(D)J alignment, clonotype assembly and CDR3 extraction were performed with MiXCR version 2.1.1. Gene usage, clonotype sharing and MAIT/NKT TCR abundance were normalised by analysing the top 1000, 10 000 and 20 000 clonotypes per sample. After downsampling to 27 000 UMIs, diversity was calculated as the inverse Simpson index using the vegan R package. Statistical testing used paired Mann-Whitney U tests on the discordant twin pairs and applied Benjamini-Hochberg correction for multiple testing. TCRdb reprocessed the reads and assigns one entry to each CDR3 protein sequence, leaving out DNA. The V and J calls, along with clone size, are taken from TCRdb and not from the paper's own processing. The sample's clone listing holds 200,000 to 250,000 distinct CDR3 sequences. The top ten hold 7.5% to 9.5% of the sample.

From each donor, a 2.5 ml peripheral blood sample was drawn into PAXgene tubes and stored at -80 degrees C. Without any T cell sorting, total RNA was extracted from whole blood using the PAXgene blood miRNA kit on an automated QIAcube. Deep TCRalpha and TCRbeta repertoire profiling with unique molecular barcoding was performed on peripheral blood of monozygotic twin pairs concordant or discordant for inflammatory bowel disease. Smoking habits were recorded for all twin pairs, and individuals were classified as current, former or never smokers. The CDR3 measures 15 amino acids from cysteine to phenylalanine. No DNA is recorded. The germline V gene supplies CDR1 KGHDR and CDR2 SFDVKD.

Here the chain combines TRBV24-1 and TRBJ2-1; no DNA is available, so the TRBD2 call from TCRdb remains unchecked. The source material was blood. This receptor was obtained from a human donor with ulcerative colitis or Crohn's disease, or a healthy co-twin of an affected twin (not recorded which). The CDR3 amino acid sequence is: CATQSGTTNNNEQFF.